The 10 T cell receptor beta chains below come from one sample, sequenced in a study of cytomegalovirus exposure and HLA in healthy donors. 60 Vbeta and 13 Jbeta primers were used in PCR. The data were produced by immunoSEQ multiplex PCR, yet TCRdb's version contains in-frame clones alone and is incomplete. The data hold under 130,000 clones, with approximately 72% observed a single time. The sample consisted of PBMCs. The receptor source for this set is a man aged 25 to 40 in good health and CMV-seronegative.

The V call is TRBV9, the J call TRBJ2-2, with 10 nucleotides matching TRBD2. This CDR3 spans 15 amino acids. Germline loops: CDR1 SGDLS, CDR2 YYNGEE. After removal of 1 base from V and 3 bases from J, the junction contained 0 bases not matched to a gene. DNA of the CDR3: TGTGCCAGCAGCGTACTAGCGGGAGACACCGGGGAGCTGTTTTTT. This codes for CASSVLAGDTGELFF.

The V gene is TRBV6-5, the J gene TRBJ1-1, with 7 bases that match TRBD1. From germline, CDR1 is MNHEY and CDR2 SVGAGI. The CDR3 runs 13 residues. The junction had 3 bases not matched to a gene; V was cut back by 8 bases and J by 0 bases. The CDR3 here is CASVDRLNTEAFF. CDR3 coding DNA: TGTGCCAGCGTGGACAGGTTGAACACTGAAGCTTTCTTT.

The chain couples TRBV7-2 to TRBJ2-7, with D perhaps TRBD1 (5 bases). CDR3 size: 15 residues. CDR1 is SGHTA, CDR2 FQGNSA, per germline. V was clipped by 0 bases and J by 2 bases, with 11 bases between them. CDR3 protein: CASSLALDRTYEQYF. In DNA, the CDR3 is TGTGCCAGCAGCTTAGCGCTAGACAGAACCTACGAGCAGTACTTC.

This chain connects TRBV5-1 to TRBJ1-6; possibly TRBD1 for D (5 bases). The CDR3 covers 16 residues. Germline V CDR1 and CDR2: SGHRS, YFSETQ. V was pared by 0 bases and J by 5 bases, with 12 bases between. DNA of the CDR3: TGCGCCAGCAGCTTGGGTACAGGAGTCAATAATTCACCCCTCCACTTT. The encoded protein is CASSLGTGVNNSPLHF.

The V call is TRBV28, the J call TRBJ1-1; D call uncertain. Germline-derived CDR1 and CDR2 are MDHEN and SYDVKM. V lost 7 bases and J 0 bases, leaving 12 bases between the germline ends. CDR3 length: 14 residues. DNA for the CDR3: TGTGCCAGCACCATAGAGAGCTTGAACACTGAAGCTTTCTTT. Protein sequence: CASTIESLNTEAFF.

V usage is TRBV6-6 and J usage is TRBJ2-5; 9 nucleotides align to TRBD2. Per the germline V gene, CDR1 is MNHNY and CDR2 is SVGAGI (reference sequence). V was pared by 8 bases and J by 4 bases, with 8 bases of the junction left unmatched. This CDR3 has 14 amino acids. CDR3 region: CASRQRGEGETQYF. The CDR3 DNA reads TGTGCCAGCCGACAGCGGGGGGAGGGAGAGACCCAGTACTTC.

This clone was found once. J is TRBJ2-7 and V is TRBV15; 12 bases agree with TRBD2. Looked up from germline, CDR1 is LNHNV and CDR2 is YYDKDF (reference sequence). The CDR3 sequence is 15 residues long. After removal of 1 base from V and 6 bases from J, the junction contained 4 bases not matched to a gene. CDR3 region: CATSRGLAGVGEQYF. DNA of the CDR3: TGTGCCACCAGCAGAGGACTAGCGGGAGTCGGCGAGCAGTACTTC.

The J gene is TRBJ1-4, the V gene TRBV6-6; no clear D gene. The V end was cut by 6 bases, the J end by 4 bases, with 12 bases between. The CDR3 is 14 amino acids. CDR1 is MNHNY, CDR2 SVGAGI, per germline (reference sequence). For the CDR3, the DNA is TGTGCCAGCAGAAGTCAGGAAGATAATGAAAAACTGTTTTTT. Its protein is CASRSQEDNEKLFF.

This clone was counted once. This chain uses TRBV15 with TRBJ1-3; 8 nucleotides match TRBD1. The V and J ends lost 2 bases and 4 bases, in that order; junction bases with no gene match: 7. The germline V gene has CDR1 LNHNV and CDR2 YYDKDF (reference sequence). CDR3 length: 16 residues. As DNA, the CDR3 is TGTGCCACCAGCAGACCCCCGGGACAGGTCGGAAACACCATATATTTT. Residues: CATSRPPGQVGNTIYF.

The chain is built from TRBV5-6 and TRBJ2-5; 8 nucleotides line up with TRBD1. CDR1 is SGHDT and CDR2 is YYEEEE in the germline V gene. With V trimmed by 3 bases and J by 5 bases, 6 bases remained unmatched. The CDR3 runs to 14 residues. The DNA for the CDR3 is TGTGCCAGCAGCTCCCCCCAGGGGGCCGAGACCCAGTACTTC. Amino acid sequence: CASSSPQGAETQYF.